The 17 T cell receptor beta chains below all came from one sample that was sequenced in a study of CD8+CD57+ T cells in acquired aplastic anemia. According to the study, genomic DNA was the template for TCR beta VDJ and CDR3 profiling. TCRdb ran MiXCR on the reads and lists one entry per CDR3 protein. Of 300,000 or so distinct CDR3 sequences in the sample, 56% were seen once. The source material was sorted CD4+, CD8+, or CD8+CD57+ T cells (not recorded which) from PBMCs. These receptors all come from a human donor with severe aplastic anemia or a healthy control (not recorded which).

The gene calls are TRBV7-9 and TRBJ2-4, with D possibly TRBD1 on 5 matching bases. The CDR3 is 15 residues long. CDR1 is SEHNR, CDR2 FQNEAQ, per germline (reference sequence). V lost 3 bases and J 4 bases, leaving 13 bases between the germline ends. This CDR3 reads CASSFEQGRKNIQYF. DNA for the CDR3: TGTGCCAGCAGCTTTGAGCAGGGTAGGAAAAACATTCAGTACTTC.

In the case of this clonotype: This clone may be a read error of a much larger clone one base away. This rearrangement joins TRBV10-3 to TRBJ2-7; tentative D call: TRBD2 (6 bases). Germline CDR1 is ENHRY and CDR2 is SYGVKD. The CDR3 loop spans 13 amino acids. V lost 10 bases and J 6 bases, leaving 19 bases between the germline ends. In DNA, the CDR3 is TGTGCCAACTCCCAAGGACTAATTGGCGAGCAGTACTTC. It codes for CANSQGLIGEQYF.

Turning to this clonotype: One junction end disagrees with the germline gene, perhaps due to a read error. The V call is TRBV2, the J call TRBJ1-3; weak D call: TRBD1 (6 bases). Per the germline V gene, CDR1 is SNHLY and CDR2 is FYNNEI. CDR3 length: 14 amino acids. The CDR3 bases are TGTGCCAGCAGTGAAACAGGGACTGGAAACACCACATATTTT. Translating gives CASSETGTGNTTYF.

There are many counts of this clonotype. V gene TRBV7-3 combines with J gene TRBJ1-2, with D unclear. Trimming cost V 5 bases and J 8 bases, with 15 bases left between them. The germline CDR1 and CDR2 sequences are SGHTA and FQGTGA. The CDR3 loop spans 13 amino acids. The CDR3 sequence is CASSRTGRGGYTF. DNA of the CDR3: TGTGCCAGCAGCCGCACCGGGCGGGGAGGCTACACCTTC. The variable domain in full, completed from reference TRBV7-3 and TRBJ1-2, reads GAGVSQTPSNKVTEKGKYVELRCDPISGHTALYWYRQSLGQGPEFLIYFQGTGAADDSGLPNDRFFAVRPEGSVSTLKIQRTERGDSAVYLCASSRTGRGGYTFGSGTRLTVV.

This clonotype was recorded only once. The chain is built from TRBV12-5 and TRBJ1-5; 7 bases are shared with TRBD1. The trim removed 4 bases at V and 2 bases at J, leaving 11 bases unmatched. CDR3 length equals 17 residues. Germline V gene data show CDR1 as LGHNT and CDR2 as FRNRAP. In DNA form, the CDR3 reads TGTGCTAGTGGTTCTTACAGGGGATCCGTTGGCAATCAGCCCCAGCATTTT. It yields the protein CASGSYRGSVGNQPQHF.

Regarding this clonotype: Its ends do not fully match the called genes, so a read error is possible. V gene TRBV7-2 combines with J gene TRBJ2-7; TRBD2 matches at 7 bases. Germline CDR1 is SGHTA and CDR2 is FQGNSA. This CDR3 spans 15 amino acids. The CDR3 DNA is TGCGCCAGCAGCCTAGACCGGACTAGTAACTACGAGCAGTACTTC. Translation: CASSLDRTSNYEQYF.

This clonotype was seen ten or more times. The genes are TRBV20-1 and TRBJ1-1, with a weak D call TRBD1 (5 bases). CDR1 is DFQATT, CDR2 SNEGSKA, per germline (reference sequence). Trimming cost V 6 bases and J 10 bases, with 18 bases left between them. The CDR3 covers 12 residues. CDR3 residues: CSAAGPQEVAFF. The CDR3 DNA reads TGCAGTGCCGCGGGACCCCAGGAGGTAGCTTTCTTT.

The chain is built from TRBV7-9 and TRBJ2-5; 10 bases agree with TRBD2. CDR3 length equals 16 residues. The germline V gene encodes CDR1 SEHNR and CDR2 FQNEAQ (reference sequence). V shed 4 bases and J 0 bases; nucleotides not matched to a gene: 5. For the CDR3, the DNA is TGTGCCAGCAGCTCACCCACTAGCGGGGACCAAGAGACCCAGTACTTC. As protein: CASSSPTSGDQETQYF.

The chain combines TRBV10-3 with TRBJ1-5; D uncertain. The CDR3 covers 14 residues. In germline, CDR1 is ENHRY, CDR2 SYGVKD. V was trimmed by 3 bases and J by 6 bases, leaving 12 bases between them. The CDR3 loop is CAISDSEAGQPQHF. Here the CDR3 DNA reads TGTGCCATCAGTGATTCCGAGGCAGGTCAGCCCCAGCATTTT.

With respect to this clonotype: The CDR3 ends on some other residue instead of the conserved phenylalanine or tryptophan, so this is likely a read error. The DNA is left out, because the CDR3 cannot be placed on it with certainty; the CDR3 is given as TCRdb lists it. This chain connects TRBV29-1 to TRBJ2-1; TRBD1 is the table's D call and was not checked against the DNA. 9 amino acids form the CDR3, both terminal residues included. The germline V gene has CDR1 SQVTM and CDR2 ANQGSEA. The CDR3 is CSVDEDREL.

This chain links TRBV19 with TRBJ2-7; TRBD1 matches 9 bases. Germline V lookup: CDR1 LNHDA, CDR2 SQIVND (reference sequence). V shed 1 base and J 5 bases; nucleotides not matched to a gene: 6. The CDR3 contains 15 residues. The CDR3 is CASSIGGTGTDEQYF. In DNA, the CDR3 is TGTGCCAGTAGTATAGGGGGGACAGGGACGGACGAGCAGTACTTC.

V is TRBV20-1 and J is TRBJ2-1, with D uncertain. Germline V CDR1 and CDR2: DFQATT, SNEGSKA (reference sequence). Trimming took 3 bases from V and 3 from J, leaving 12 bases between them. The CDR3 is 14 residues long. The DNA for the CDR3 is TGCAGTGCTAGTGGCAGGAACGTCTACAATGAGCAGTTCTTC. Translated, it gives CSASGRNVYNEQFF.

The V gene is TRBV19, the J gene TRBJ1-1; maybe TRBD1 (6 bases). This CDR3 is built from 16 residues. CDR1 and CDR2 from the germline V gene are LNHDA and SQIVND (reference sequence). Trimming pared 0 bases from V and 1 base from J, leaving 12 bases between. CDR3: CASSIDTRGPNTEAFF. CDR3 DNA: TGTGCCAGTAGTATAGATACCAGGGGCCCGAACACTGAAGCTTTCTTT.

The sample holds many counts of this clonotype. This CDR3 is CATSDPGTDNTDTQYF. The CDR3 DNA reads TGTGCCACCAGTGATCCCGGGACCGATAACACAGATACGCAGTATTTT. V gene TRBV24-1 combines with J gene TRBJ2-3; TRBD1 or TRBD2 may be the D gene (5 bases each). The CDR3 has 16 residues. CDR1 is KGHDR and CDR2 is SFDVKD in the germline V gene. V lost 3 bases to trimming and J lost 2 bases, with 14 bases between them.

The V call is TRBV7-8, the J call TRBJ2-5, with 9 bases fitting TRBD1. With 3 bases clipped from V and 2 bases from J, the junction kept 4 bases outside the gene matches. Germline values: CDR1 SGHVS, CDR2 FQNEAQ. The CDR3 extends over 15 amino acids. The CDR3 loop reads CASSFGTGTQETQYF. The CDR3 DNA follows: TGTGCCAGCAGCTTTGGGACAGGGACACAAGAGACCCAGTACTTC. Full variable domain (outside the CDR3, taken from reference TRBV7-8 and TRBJ2-5): GAGVSQSPRYKVAKRGQDVALRCDPISGHVSLFWYQQALGQGPEFLTYFQNEAQLDKSGLPSDRFFAERPEGSVSTLKIQRTQQEDSAVYLCASSFGTGTQETQYFGPGTRLLVL.

Many counts were recorded for this clonotype. The genes are TRBV15 and TRBJ1-1, with unresolved D. The CDR3 consists of 14 residues. Deletions cut 1 base from V and 0 bases from J, with 6 bases between. The germline V gene has CDR1 LNHNV and CDR2 YYDKDF (reference sequence). The CDR3 DNA reads TGTGCCACCAGCAGAGTGAGGCTGAACACTGAAGCTTTCTTT. This sequence encodes CATSRVRLNTEAFF.

This clonotype was counted between two and nine times. The rearrangement joins TRBV9 to TRBJ2-3; D remains ambiguous. This CDR3 spans 15 amino acids. CDR1 and CDR2 (germline): SGDLS, YYNGEE. V was cut by 0 bases and J by 3 bases, with 11 bases left in between. CDR3 nucleotide sequence: TGTGCCAGCAGCGTAGAGGTTAGGGAAACAGATACGCAGTATTTT. It yields the protein CASSVEVRETDTQYF.